This TCR beta chain was documented in a study of shared T cell receptors in the human thymus. This CDR3 has 16 residues. Trimming at V came to 4 bases and at J to 3 bases, leaving 11 bases not matched to a gene. From germline, CDR1 is LGHNA and CDR2 YSLEER. Clones were read by immunoSEQ multiplex PCR, and TCRdb kept only the in-frame ones, dropping some. The repertoire holds 500,000 to 750,000 clones, roughly 90% seen once, with 0.0095% to 0.011% in the top ten. Another study also made use of these data, one on human thymus T cells. As that study records: Corrective surgery for congenital heart defects was being performed on the healthy Finnish infants who were the donors. In corrective heart surgery, resections were taken, and these provided the thymus tissue. Related reports documented highly overlapping thymic repertoires among unrelated individuals.

The chain employs TRBV4-3 and TRBJ1-2, with 7 bases matching TRBD1. The sequenced material came from thymocytes. The TCR was taken from a boy younger than two with a congenital heart defect. The DNA of the CDR3 is TGCGCCAGCAGCCCCACCGGGACAGCCCCTCACTATGGCTACACCTTC. Residues: CASSPTGTAPHYGYTF.